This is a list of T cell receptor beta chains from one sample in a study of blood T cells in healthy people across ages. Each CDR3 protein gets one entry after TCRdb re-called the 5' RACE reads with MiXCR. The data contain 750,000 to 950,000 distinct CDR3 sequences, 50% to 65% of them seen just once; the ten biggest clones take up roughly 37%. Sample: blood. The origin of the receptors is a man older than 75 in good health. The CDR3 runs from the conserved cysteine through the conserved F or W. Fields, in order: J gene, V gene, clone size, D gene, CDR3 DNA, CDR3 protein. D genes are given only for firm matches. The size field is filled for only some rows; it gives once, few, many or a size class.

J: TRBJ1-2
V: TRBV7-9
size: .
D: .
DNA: TGTGCCAGCAGCTTCCTCGGGTCAGGGGACGGCTATGGCTACACCTTC
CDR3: CASSFLGSGDGYGYTF

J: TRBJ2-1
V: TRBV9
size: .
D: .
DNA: TGTGCCAGCAGCCCTTTGCCCTACAATGAGCAGTTCTTC
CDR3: CASSPLPYNEQFF

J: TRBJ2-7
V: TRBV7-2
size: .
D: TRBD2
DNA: TGTGCCAGCAGCTCGCGCGGGGGAGGATACGAGCAGTACTTC
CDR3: CASSSRGGGYEQYF

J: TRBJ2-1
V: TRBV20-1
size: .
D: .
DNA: TGCAGTGCTAGTAGGGCGACGGATGAGCAGTTCTTC
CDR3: CSASRATDEQFF

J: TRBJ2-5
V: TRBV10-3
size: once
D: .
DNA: TGTGCCATCAGCCAGGGCACCGAGACCCAGTACTTC
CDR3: CAISQGTETQYF

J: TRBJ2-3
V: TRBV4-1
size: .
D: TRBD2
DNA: TGCGCCAGCAGCCAAGATCGTAGGTCAGCGGGAGGGCCGCACAGATACGCGTATTTT
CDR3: CASSQDRRSAGGPHRYAYF

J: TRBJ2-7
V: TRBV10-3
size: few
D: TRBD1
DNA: TGTGCCATCAGTGACCGGGACAGGGGTCCGTCTACCTACGAGCAGTACTTC
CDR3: CAISDRDRGPSTYEQYF

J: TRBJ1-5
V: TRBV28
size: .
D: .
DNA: TGTGCCAGCATTGGGGTAAGCAATCAGCCCCAGCATTTT
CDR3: CASIGVSNQPQHF

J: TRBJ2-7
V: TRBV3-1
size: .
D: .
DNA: TGTGCCAGCAGCCGGACAGCCCTCTCCTACGAGCAGTACTTC
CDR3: CASSRTALSYEQYF

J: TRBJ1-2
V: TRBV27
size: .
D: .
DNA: TGTGCCAGCTATACGCCCAGGGAAACAAATGGCTACACCTTC
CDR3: CASYTPRETNGYTF

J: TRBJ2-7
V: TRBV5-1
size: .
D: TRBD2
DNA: TGCGCCAGCAGCCCCCTAGCGGAACCCTACGAGCAGTACTTC
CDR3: CASSPLAEPYEQYF

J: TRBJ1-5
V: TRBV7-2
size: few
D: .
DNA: TGTGCCAGCAGTATGGGTAGGGCGGGTCAGCCCCAGCATTTT
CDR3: CASSMGRAGQPQHF

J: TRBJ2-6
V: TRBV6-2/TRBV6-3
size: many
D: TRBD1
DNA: TGTGCCAGCAGTCCCCTCGGACAGGGGGCTTCTGGGGCCAACGTCCTGACTTTC
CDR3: CASSPLGQGASGANVLTF

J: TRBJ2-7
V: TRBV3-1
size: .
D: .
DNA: TGTGCCAGCAGCCAAGTTGTACAGGGTAGCATCGAGCAGTACTTC
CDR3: CASSQVVQGSIEQYF

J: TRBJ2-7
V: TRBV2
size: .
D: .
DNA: TGTGCCAGCAGTGAAGAAACAGGGCGTCAGCAGTACTTC
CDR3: CASSEETGRQQYF

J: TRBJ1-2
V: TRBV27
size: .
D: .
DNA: TGTGCCAGCCGGCTGGCGGACGGTAACTATGGCTACACCTTC
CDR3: CASRLADGNYGYTF

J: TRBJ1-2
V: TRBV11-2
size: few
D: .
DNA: TGTGCCAGCAGCCAGGAGGGTGGGGGGAACTATGGCTACACCTTC
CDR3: CASSQEGGGNYGYTF

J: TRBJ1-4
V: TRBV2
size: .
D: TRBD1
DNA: TGTGCCAGTCGAGAGCAGGGGGCGAGGAGTGAAAAACTGTTTTTT
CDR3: CASREQGARSEKLFF

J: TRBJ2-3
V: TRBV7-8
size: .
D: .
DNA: TGTGCCAGCAGCTTGAGGCGCGTCCCTAGCACAGATACGCAGTATTTT
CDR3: CASSLRRVPSTDTQYF

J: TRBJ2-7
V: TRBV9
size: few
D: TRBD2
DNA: TGTGCCAGCAGCTCAGGGACTAGCGGCTCCTTCTACGAGCAGTACTTC
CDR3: CASSSGTSGSFYEQYF

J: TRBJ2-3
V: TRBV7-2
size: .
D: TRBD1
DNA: TGTGCCAGCAGCGCTTGGGACAGGGGGCACAGATACGCGTATTTT
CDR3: CASSAWDRGHRYAYF

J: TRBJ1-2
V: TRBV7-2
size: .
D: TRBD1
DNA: TGTGCCAGCAGCTCGGGACAGGGCCTTTCCTATGGCTACACCTTC
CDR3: CASSSGQGLSYGYTF

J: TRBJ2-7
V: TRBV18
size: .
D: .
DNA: TGTGCCAGCTCACCACAAGCTTGGACTGCCTTTGACCACGAGCAGTACTTC
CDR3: CASSPQAWTAFDHEQYF

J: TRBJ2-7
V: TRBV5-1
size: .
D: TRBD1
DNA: TGCGCCAGCAGCTTTTCGGGGACAGGGAACTCCTACGAGCAGTACTTC
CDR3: CASSFSGTGNSYEQYF

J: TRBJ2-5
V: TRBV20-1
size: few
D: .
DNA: TGCAGTGCTAGAGATCTGGCGGGACCACGGGGGGAGACCCAGTACTTC
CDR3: CSARDLAGPRGETQYF

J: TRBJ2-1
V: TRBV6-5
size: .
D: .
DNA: TGTGCCAGCAGTTACGGCCCGGGGTTTTCCTACAATGAGCAGTTCTTC
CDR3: CASSYGPGFSYNEQFF

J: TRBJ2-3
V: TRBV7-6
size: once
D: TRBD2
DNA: TGTGCCAGCAGCCCTGAAATAGCGGGAGCCGGGGAAGATACGCAGTATTTT
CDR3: CASSPEIAGAGEDTQYF

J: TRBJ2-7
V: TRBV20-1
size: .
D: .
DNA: TGCAGTGCTAGAGATATTACGAGGACAGCGATCAACTCCTACGAGCAGTACTTC
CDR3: CSARDITRTAINSYEQYF

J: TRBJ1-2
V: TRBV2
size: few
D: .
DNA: TGTGCCAGCGCCACAGGGCCTAACTATGGCTACACCTTC
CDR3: CASATGPNYGYTF

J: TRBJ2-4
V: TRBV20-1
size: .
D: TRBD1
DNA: TGCAGTGCCGAGGGACAGGGGGCGAGACTAGCGGAGGAAAACATTCAGTACTTC
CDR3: CSAEGQGARLAEENIQYF

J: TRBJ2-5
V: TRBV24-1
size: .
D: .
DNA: TGTGCCACCAGTGAGGCCAATCGGGCCCAGTACTTC
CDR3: CATSEANRAQYF

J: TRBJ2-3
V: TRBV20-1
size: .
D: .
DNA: TGCAGTGCCGGAACGGAGTATTTT
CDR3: CSAGTEYF

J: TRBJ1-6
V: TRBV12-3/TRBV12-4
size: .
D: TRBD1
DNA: TGTGCCAGCAGTTTTGACAGGGAGGGCTCACCCCTCCACTTT
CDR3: CASSFDREGSPLHF

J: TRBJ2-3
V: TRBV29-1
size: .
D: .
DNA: TGCAGCGTCCACACCGACCGGGGCAGAGACGCGTATTTT
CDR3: CSVHTDRGRDAYF

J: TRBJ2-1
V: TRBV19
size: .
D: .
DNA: TGTACCAGTAGTATGGAGGGAGAATCCTACAATGAGCAGTTCTTC
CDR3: CTSSMEGESYNEQFF

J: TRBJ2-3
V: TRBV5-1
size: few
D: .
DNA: TGCGCCAGCAGCTTGAGCGCCGGGATATTGAACAGATACGCGTATTTT
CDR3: CASSLSAGILNRYAYF

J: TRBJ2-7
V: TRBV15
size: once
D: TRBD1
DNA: TGTGCCACCAGCAGTGGACAGGGGGCCTACGAGCAGTACTTC
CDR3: CATSSGQGAYEQYF

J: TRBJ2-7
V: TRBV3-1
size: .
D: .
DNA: TGTGCCAGCAGTCTGGGGGCGACGCTTTACAATGAGCAGTACTTC
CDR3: CASSLGATLYNEQYF

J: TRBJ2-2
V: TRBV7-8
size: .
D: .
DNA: TGTGCCAGCAGCCACGCTAGCGCCCTCACTCTTCCCGGGGAGCTGTTTTTT
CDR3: CASSHASALTLPGELFF

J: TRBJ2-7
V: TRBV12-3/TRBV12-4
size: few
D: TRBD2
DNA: TGTGCCAGCAGTGTCCATTTTAGCGGGGGTAAATCCTACGAGCAGTACTTC
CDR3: CASSVHFSGGKSYEQYF

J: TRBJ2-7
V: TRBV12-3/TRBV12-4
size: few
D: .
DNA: TGTGCCAGCAGTTTGAGGGGGGGAAACTACGAGCAGTACTTC
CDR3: CASSLRGGNYEQYF

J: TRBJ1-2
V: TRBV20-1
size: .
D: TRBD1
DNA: TGCAGTGCTACACAGGGGGCGGGTAACTATGGCTGCACCTTC
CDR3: CSATQGAGNYGCTF

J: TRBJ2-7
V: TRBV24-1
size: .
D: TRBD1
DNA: TGTGCCACCAGTGCCACAGGGGCTGGCGAGCAGTACTTC
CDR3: CATSATGAGEQYF

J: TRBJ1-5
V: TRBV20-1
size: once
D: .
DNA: TGCAGTGCTCTGCGACAGTCCAACCAGCCCCAGCATTTT
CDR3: CSALRQSNQPQHF

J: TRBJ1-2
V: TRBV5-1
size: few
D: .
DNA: TGCGCCAGCAGCTTCGAGGGAGACTATGGCTACACCTTC
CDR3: CASSFEGDYGYTF

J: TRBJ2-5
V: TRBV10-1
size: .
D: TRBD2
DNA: TGCGCCAGCAGTGGTCGGCTAGCGGGAGGTGGTGAGACCCAGTACTTC
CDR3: CASSGRLAGGGETQYF

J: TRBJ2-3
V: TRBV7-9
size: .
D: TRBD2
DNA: TGTGCCAGCAGCTTAGTAGCGGGAGGGGCGGATACGCAGTATTTT
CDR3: CASSLVAGGADTQYF

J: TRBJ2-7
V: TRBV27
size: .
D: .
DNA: TGTGCCAGCAGTTATCCCCCGGACGGTGAGATGGACTACGAGCAGTACTTC
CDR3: CASSYPPDGEMDYEQYF

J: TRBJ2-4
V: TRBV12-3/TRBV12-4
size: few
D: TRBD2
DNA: TGTGCCAGCAGTTTATCTAGCGGGAGTAACATTCAGTACTTC
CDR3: CASSLSSGSNIQYF

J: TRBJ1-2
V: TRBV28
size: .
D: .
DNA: TGTGCCAGCAAGGTCATGGGGACCTTGGGCCCTGGCTATGGCTACACCTTC
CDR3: CASKVMGTLGPGYGYTF

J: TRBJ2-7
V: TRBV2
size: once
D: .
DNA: TGTGCCAGCAGGGCAGGGACCTACGAGCAGTACTTC
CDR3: CASRAGTYEQYF

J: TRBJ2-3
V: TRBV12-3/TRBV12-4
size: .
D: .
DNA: TGTGCCAGCAGTTTAGCGCTGGGTGGGTACGCGTATTTT
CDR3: CASSLALGGYAYF